These 12 T cell receptor beta chains were sequenced from one sample in a study of yellow fever vaccine responses in identical twins. In TCRdb, the RT-PCR reads were re-called with MiXCR into one record per CDR3 protein. The sample lists about 1,100 distinct CDR3 sequences, around 79% occurring once. Material: T cells from blood (PBMCs), unsorted or a sorted subset (not recorded which), obtained before or after yellow fever vaccination (not recorded which). Receptors were obtained from a female donor who received the yellow fever vaccine.

V gene TRBV10-1 combines with J gene TRBJ2-7, with D maybe TRBD2 (5 bases). The length of the CDR3 is 14 residues. Trimming shortened V by 7 bases and J by 3 bases, and 16 bases separated the two germline ends. Germline V gene sequence: CDR1 WNHNN, CDR2 SYGVQD (reference sequence). The CDR3: CASNSGLRSYEQYV. CDR3 in DNA: TGCGCCAGCAACAGCGGACTCCGAAGCTACGAGCAGTACGTC.

This clonotype was observed a few times. V is TRBV10-3 and J is TRBJ1-2; 9 bases match TRBD1. Per germline, CDR1 ENHRY and CDR2 SYGVKD. CDR3 size: 14 residues. V gave up 0 bases and J gave up 7 bases; unmatched junction bases: 3. CDR3 nucleotide sequence: TGTGCCATCAGTGAGTCACAGGGGGCCGGTGGCTACACCTTC. Translated, it gives CAISESQGAGGYTF.

This sequence joins TRBV10-3 and TRBJ2-7; D gene ambiguous. The CDR3 has 13 amino acids. The V gene lost 0 bases and the J gene lost 6 bases, with 9 bases spanning the gap. CDR1 ENHRY and CDR2 SYGVKD come from the germline V gene. CDR3 nucleotide sequence: TGTGCCATCAGTGAGTCGACTCGTGGCGAGCAGTACTTC. Its translation: CAISESTRGEQYF.

The chain links TRBV11-1 to TRBJ2-7; D is possibly TRBD2 (6 bases). Between the trimmed V and J ends, which lost 0 bases and 4 bases, there was a span of 10 bases. CDR3 size: 14 residues. Germline V CDR1 and CDR2: SGHAT, FQDESV (reference sequence). In DNA form, the CDR3 reads TGTGCCAGCAGCTTAGCGCACAGCGGGTACGAGCAGTACTTC. This sequence encodes CASSLAHSGYEQYF.

The chain combines TRBV4-2 with TRBJ2-7, with D hard to call. Germline V gene lookup returns CDR1 LGHNA and CDR2 YNFKEQ. V was pared by 3 bases and J by 5 bases, with 11 bases between. The CDR3 runs to 13 residues. In DNA, the CDR3 is TGTGCCAGCAGCCAGCGGCAGACGGACGAGCAGTACTTC. Residues: CASSQRQTDEQYF.

V gene TRBV5-5 combines with J gene TRBJ1-1; no clear D. The CDR3 is 14 amino acids. V was cut by 0 bases and J by 3 bases, with 9 bases left in between. Per germline, CDR1 SGHKS and CDR2 YYEKEE (reference sequence). The CDR3 coding sequence is TGTGCCAGCAGCTTGGACAGCTTTGACACTGAAGCTTTCTTT. The encoded protein is CASSLDSFDTEAFF.

The chain employs TRBV7-8 and TRBJ2-4; 7 bases line up with TRBD2. In germline, CDR1 is SGHVS, CDR2 FQNEAQ. The CDR3 is made up of 14 amino acids. The V and J ends lost 5 bases and 4 bases, in that order; junction bases with no gene match: 5. CDR3 nucleotide sequence: TGTGCCAGCAGCCCCCGGGAGGCAAAAAACATTCAGTACTTC. Residues: CASSPREAKNIQYF.

The gene calls are TRBV15 and TRBJ1-1; D perhaps matches TRBD1 (5 bases). This CDR3 has 14 amino acids. Germline CDR1 is LNHNV and CDR2 is YYDKDF (reference sequence). V was shortened by 8 bases and J by 2 bases, with 15 bases between the two germline ends. CDR3 bases: TGTGCCACCGGGACGCCGTACCTTAACACTGAAGCTTTCTTT. Its protein is CATGTPYLNTEAFF.

This clonotype was detected a few times. The chain has TRBV7-9 and TRBJ1-3; D remains unclear. CDR1 is SEHNR and CDR2 is FQNEAQ in the germline V gene (reference sequence). The CDR3 totals 15 residues. Trimming removed 5 bases from V and 0 bases from J, with 11 bases in between. This CDR3 reads CASSKAGSSGNTIYF. The CDR3 DNA sequence: TGTGCCAGCAGCAAGGCAGGCTCCTCTGGAAACACCATATATTTT.

This chain links TRBV11-3 with TRBJ2-1, with D unclear. This CDR3 comprises 16 residues. The V gene lost 5 bases and the J gene lost 4 bases, with 18 bases spanning the gap. Germline loops: CDR1 SGHNT, CDR2 YENEEA. CDR3 protein: CASSRGRNGPYNEQFF. DNA of the CDR3: TGTGCCAGCAGCCGAGGCCGGAACGGGCCTTACAATGAGCAGTTCTTC.

This clonotype was seen a few times. This chain links TRBV3-1 with TRBJ1-1; TRBD1 matches at 7 bases. Germline CDR1 is LGHDT and CDR2 is YNNKEL (reference sequence). This CDR3 is 16 amino acids long. V lost 5 bases and J lost 0; bases outside the gene matches: 9. Here the CDR3 reads CASSEWDRLMNTEAFF. CDR3 sequence (DNA): TGTGCCAGCAGCGAATGGGACAGACTCATGAACACTGAAGCTTTCTTT. Based on the CDR3 plus reference TRBV3-1 and TRBJ1-1, the full variable domain is DTAVSQTPKYLVTQMGNDKSIKCEQNLGHDTMYWYKQDSKKFLKIMFSYNNKELIINETVPNRFSPKSPDKAHLNLHINSLELGDSAVYFCASSEWDRLMNTEAFFGQGTRLTVV.

This clonotype has more than one count but fewer than ten. The J gene is TRBJ2-2, the V gene TRBV4-2; weak D call: TRBD2 (6 bases). CDR1 and CDR2 (germline): LGHNA, YNFKEQ. The CDR3 covers 15 residues. V was clipped by 1 base and J by 4 bases, with 10 bases between them. CDR3 DNA: TGTGCCAGCAGCCAAGTCGGGGGAAGCACCGGGGAGCTGTTTTTT. Translated, it gives CASSQVGGSTGELFF.